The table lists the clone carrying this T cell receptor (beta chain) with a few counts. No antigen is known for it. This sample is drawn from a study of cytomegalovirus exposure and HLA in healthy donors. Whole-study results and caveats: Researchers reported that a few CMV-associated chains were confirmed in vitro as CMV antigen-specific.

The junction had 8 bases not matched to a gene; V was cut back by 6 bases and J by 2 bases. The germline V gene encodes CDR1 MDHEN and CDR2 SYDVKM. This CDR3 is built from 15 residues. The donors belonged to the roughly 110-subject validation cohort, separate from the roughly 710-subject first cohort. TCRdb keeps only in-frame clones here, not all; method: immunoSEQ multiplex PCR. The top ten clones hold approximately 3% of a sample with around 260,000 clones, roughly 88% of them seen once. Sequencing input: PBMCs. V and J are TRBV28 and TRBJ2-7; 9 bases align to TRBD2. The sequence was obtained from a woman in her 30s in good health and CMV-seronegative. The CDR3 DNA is TGTGCCAGCAGCCCGGGACTAGCTCTCACCTACGAGCAGTACTTC. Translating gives CASSPGLALTYEQYF.